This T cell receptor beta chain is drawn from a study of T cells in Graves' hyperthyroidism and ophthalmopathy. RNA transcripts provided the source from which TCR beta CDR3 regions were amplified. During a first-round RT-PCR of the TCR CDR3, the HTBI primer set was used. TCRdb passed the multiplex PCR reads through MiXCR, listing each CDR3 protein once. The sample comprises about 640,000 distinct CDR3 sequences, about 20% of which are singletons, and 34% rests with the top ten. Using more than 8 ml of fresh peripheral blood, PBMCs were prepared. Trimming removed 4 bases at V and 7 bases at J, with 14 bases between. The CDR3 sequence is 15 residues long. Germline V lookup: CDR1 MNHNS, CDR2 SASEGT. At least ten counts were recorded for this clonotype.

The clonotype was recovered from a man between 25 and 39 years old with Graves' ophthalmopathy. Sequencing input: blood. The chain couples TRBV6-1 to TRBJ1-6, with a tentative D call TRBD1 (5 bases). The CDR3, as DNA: TGTGCCAGCAGTGGGGGGACCGGCGGCAATTCACCCCTCCACTTT. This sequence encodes CASSGGTGGNSPLHF.